This TCR delta chain was found in a study of γδ T cells in repeated Plasmodium falciparum infection. Flow sorting of PBMC yielded separate Vgamma9/Vdelta2+ and Vdelta2-negative gammadelta T cell populations for bulk repertoire analysis. This clone was recorded a few times. A read error likely explains why the TCRdb protein, taken from a much larger clone, differs from this DNA's translation at residue 5; the protein shown is translated from the DNA. With CATT, TCRdb re-called clones from the multiplex PCR reads. In the table there are tens of thousands of delta-chain clones, roughly 0.9% of which are singletons. Unmatched junction bases numbered 19, after V lost 3 bases and J lost 0 bases. The CDR3 has 22 residues. Per the germline V gene, CDR1 is GEAIGNYY and CDR2 is EKD.

This chain links TRDV2 with TRDJ3; 7 nucleotides line up with TRDD3. TCRdb lists no J gene, so it was determined here by aligning the DNA to germline. Input material: gamma-delta T cells from blood. The clonotype comes from a pool of human donors (malaria-infected and uninfected, not separated). The CDR3 sequence: CACDAAEVVGGQSSWDTRQMFF. CDR3 sequence (DNA): TGTGCCTGTGACGCCGCTGAGGTTGTTGGGGGACAGAGCTCCTGGGACACCCGACAGATGTTTTTC.